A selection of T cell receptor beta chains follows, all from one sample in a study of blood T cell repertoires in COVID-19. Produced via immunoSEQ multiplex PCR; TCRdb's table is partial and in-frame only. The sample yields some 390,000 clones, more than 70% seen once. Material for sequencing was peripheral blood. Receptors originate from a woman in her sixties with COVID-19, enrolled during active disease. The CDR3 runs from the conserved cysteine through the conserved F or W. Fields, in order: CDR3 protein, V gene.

CDR3 protein: CASSSSAGAYNEQFF
V gene: TRBV5-1

CDR3 protein: CASRDRTGVSSPLHF
V gene: TRBV6-6

CDR3 protein: CSVRPGGNEQFF
V gene: TRBV29-1

CDR3 protein: CASSSPGRGETQYF
V gene: TRBV7-3

CDR3 protein: CASSDRGRNEKLFF
V gene: TRBV19

CDR3 protein: CASSLMLAGSYEQYF
V gene: TRBV5-6

CDR3 protein: CASSDQGNTEAFF
V gene: TRBV2

CDR3 protein: CASSQGTGVYYEQYF
V gene: TRBV4-1

CDR3 protein: CASRLHRGLYEQYF
V gene: TRBV6-5

CDR3 protein: CASSTRLAGGVYEQYF
V gene: TRBV3-1/TRBV3-2

CDR3 protein: CASSRAGGANEKLFF
V gene: TRBV11-2

CDR3 protein: CASSQDSNRPEAFF
V gene: TRBV4-2

CDR3 protein: CASSRTIAGKDEQFF
V gene: TRBV7-2

CDR3 protein: CAWSAGFRDTQYF
V gene: TRBV30

CDR3 protein: CASSPPDGYGYTF
V gene: TRBV3-1/TRBV3-2

CDR3 protein: CASSESYWSEKLFF
V gene: TRBV6-1

CDR3 protein: CASSQGYSSEQYF
V gene: TRBV6-5

CDR3 protein: CASSTSGGADQPQHF
V gene: TRBV27